The sample holds a few counts of the clone carrying this T cell receptor beta chain. Its antigen is currently unknown. The length of the CDR3 is 16 residues. Germline values: CDR1 SGDLS, CDR2 YYNGEE. The V end was cut by 1 base, the J end by 0 bases, with 13 bases between. These data are taken from a study of CD8 T cells in ankylosing spondylitis. Study-wide findings and caveats: Among TCR beta sequences, a motif of roughly 8 highly homologous variants appeared characteristic of ankylosing spondylitis blood. Peripheral blood held disease-linked clones only at relatively low frequency, and these were CD8+. Earlier authors reported some of these motif variants in reactive arthritis synovial fluid and blood. Disease-linked clones reportedly showed significant enrichment in matched ankylosing spondylitis synovial fluid.

The authors made TCR beta libraries by quantitative 5'-RACE with molecular barcodes. TCRdb called the 5' RACE reads again in MiXCR, with one record for every CDR3 protein. The sample contains a few hundred thousand distinct CDR3 sequences, 20% to 25% of which appear only once. This sequence originates from a male donor with ankylosing spondylitis. Material for sequencing was blood, either unsorted or a sorted T cell fraction (not recorded which). This chain uses TRBV9 with TRBJ1-1; the D is unclear. The CDR3 loop reads CASSVSTGNLNTEAFF. The CDR3, as DNA: TGTGCCAGCAGCGTAAGTACCGGGAACCTGAACACTGAAGCTTTCTTT.